This record looks at one T cell receptor beta chain sequence and its context. This clonotype was observed many times. Its antigen has not been determined. No much larger clone exists at a distance of one base, and base qualities are not known. The CDR3, from cysteine to phenylalanine, totals 12 residues. The entry retains the CDR3 DNA only, 36 bases that are in frame from base 1. The germline V gene sets CDR1 to SQVTM and CDR2 to ANQGSEA. V is cut back by 7 bases and J by 4 bases, with 5 bases in the junction unmatched. Ophthalmopathy patients had moderately to severely active disease, with a Clinical Activity Score of 3 or more, a NOSPECS grade of 4 or more, and a disease duration of less than 3 months. Exclusion was applied to patients with uncontrolled infections, other autoimmune diseases, pregnancy or lactation. Diagnoses relied on clinical symptoms, serum thyroxine and TRAb, thyroid ultrasound and orbital computed tomography. PBMCs were separated from roughly 10 ml of fresh peripheral blood using Ficoll-Paque density gradient centrifugation. Trizol reagent was used to extract total RNA, and RNA quality was then checked on an Agilent 2100 Bioanalyzer.

The TCR beta CDR3 regions were amplified from RNA transcripts. For the first round of RT-PCR on the TCR CDR3, the HTBI primer set was used together with the Qiagen OneStep RT-PCR kit. A second multiplex PCR round built the libraries, followed by size selection and purification. Paired-end sequencing of the libraries was performed with 100 bp reads on an Illumina HiSeq2000. The authors processed their data as follows. SOAPnuke was used to process the raw data, throwing out any read that contained adapters or uncalled bases, had a mean Phred below 15, or lacked an exact constant-primer or identifier match. High-quality paired reads were merged with COPE v1.2.5, and unique nucleotide sequences were defined as clonotypes. Clonotypes were aligned to IMGT TRBV, TRBD and TRBJ reference segments using MiTCR v1.1. The analysis included only V-J combinations with a frequency above 0.0001, which together covered around 99% of the repertoires. The TCS score was defined as the ratio of F50 (clonal expansion) to E x V (chaos), calculated using BLOSUM62-based TCRdist between CDR3 peptides within each V-J. Welch's t-statistics and random forest reduced 500 to 550 V-J features to 13, which were used in a naive Bayes classifier (R e1071). The similarity between thyroid and blood repertoires was quantified using the Morisita-Horn index. TCRdb reprocessed the public reads (quality trimming at Q25 with fastp, clone calling with MiXCR) and kept in-frame beta chains. Each CDR3 protein gets just one entry, which takes the most common genes and DNA from the rows behind it. These V and J calls are TCRdb output, not the study's own analysis. Present in this sample are fewer than 650,000 distinct CDR3 sequences, roughly 14% of which were seen just once. Of the sample, roughly 4.5% falls within the top ten clones.

These data belong to a study of T cells in Graves' hyperthyroidism and ophthalmopathy (dated by TCRdb to between 2019 and 2020). A note on the overall study: Peripheral blood samples were taken at initial diagnosis, before any treatment was given. The 95 to 100 discovery patients were divided at random into training and test sets in a 7:3 ratio. After blood sampling, hyperthyroidism patients were treated with methimazole at a starting dose of 30 mg daily, and ophthalmopathy patients were treated with high-dose intravenous methylprednisolone. The paper describes TCR Vbeta CDR3 sequencing of around 140 peripheral blood samples, made up of around 41 ophthalmopathy patients, some 76 hyperthyroidism patients and 17 progressor patients. Prospective prediction of ophthalmopathy was tested in an independent validation cohort of some 19 hyperthyroidism patients and 17 patients who later progressed to ophthalmopathy. To identify TCR V-J signatures that set the groups apart, the researchers used a discovery cohort of more than 95 patients, made up of about 44 with Graves' ophthalmopathy and some 55 with stable Graves' hyperthyroidism. Thyroid tissue and blood T-cell repertoires from six Graves' hyperthyroidism patients were also compared in the study.

What the authors observed across the whole study: In validation, the model predicted progression to ophthalmopathy a median of roughly six months before onset, with roughly 70% sensitivity and almost 75% specificity. Blood samples also contained most of the expanded thyroid clonotypes (frequency above 0.001), which suggests that blood repertoires may reflect thyroid immune responses. In cross-validation, a model built on a 13 V-J signature told ophthalmopathy apart from stable hyperthyroidism with over 85% sensitivity and about 81% specificity, and in testing the same model reached 80%/75%. No statistical method was used to set the sample size in advance, and investigators knew the group allocation.

The chain is made from TRBV29-1 and TRBJ2-5; TRBD1 fits 8 bases in the junction. The clonotype was recovered from a woman aged 40 to 50 with Graves' ophthalmopathy. Input material: blood. CDR3 protein: CSETGGRETQYF. The bases are TGCAGCGAAACAGGGGGGAGAGAGACCCAGTACTTC. Reference TRBV29-1 and TRBJ2-5 proteins supply the regions before and after the CDR3; the full variable domain is: SAVISQKPSRDICQRGTSLTIQCQVDSQVTMMFWYRQQPGQSLTLIATANQGSEATYESGFVIDKFPISRPNLTFSTLTVSNMSPEDSSIYLCSETGGRETQYFGPGTRLLVL.